This T cell receptor beta chain stems from a study of identical twins' blood T cells. Study conclusions and caveats: Out-of-frame TCRbeta clonotypes reportedly had markedly more similar V usage in twins than unrelated donors. Top TCRbeta clonotypes were shared more with twin than unrelated donors.

This clonotype has only a few counts. Its specificity is not known. V lost 2 bases to trimming and J lost 3 bases, with 9 bases between them. Germline V gene lookup returns CDR1 DFQATT and CDR2 SNEGSKA (reference sequence). This CDR3 region has 13 residues. Libraries were made from RNA as TCR cDNA, using a modified protocol. TCRdb analysed the 5' RACE reads with MiXCR anew, one entry per CDR3 protein. The repertoire consists of around 380,000 distinct CDR3 sequences, with more than 25% occurring once and the leading ten covering about 6%. Sequencing was done on a sample of PBMCs. This clonotype originated in a woman between 18 and 49 years old in good health. V gene TRBV20-1 combines with J gene TRBJ2-3; D unclear. The CDR3 protein is CSARRPSTDTQYF. CDR3 coding DNA: TGCAGTGCTAGACGGCCTAGTACAGATACGCAGTATTTT.